Reported below is one TCR beta chain. Additional DNA sequences in this sample encode the identical CDR3. The sample is drawn from a study of blood T cell repertoires in COVID-19. Looking at the study overall: Sources were T cells, B-cell-depleted T cells, or PBMCs; the material itself was cDNA or gDNA.

Everyone who took part was about 18 to 90 years old, and they came from about two dozen US areas. The study recruited exposed participants who had met a COVID-19 case within 2 weeks before entry. Authors' methods: It was from reference gene primer amplification that nucleated cell counts were estimated. Assay used: immunoSEQ multiplex PCR; TCRdb lists only in-frame clones, some missing. That table supplies the V and J calls and clone size; D and trimming were determined from the DNA. The data contain 350,000 or so clones, roughly 90% of them singletons. This CDR3 has 14 amino acids. Germline CDR1 MNHEY, CDR2 SVGAGI. Trimming took off 0 bases at V and 4 bases at J, with 7 bases between the two ends.

The chain combines TRBV6-5 with TRBJ1-5; no clear D gene. This TCR derives from a woman aged 30 to 39 who had been exposed to COVID-19. The source material was PBMCs or T cells enriched from blood (not recorded which). DNA of the CDR3: TGTGCCAGCAGTTACTCTGGCGGAAATCAGCCCCAGCATTTT. It is translated as CASSYSGGNQPQHF.